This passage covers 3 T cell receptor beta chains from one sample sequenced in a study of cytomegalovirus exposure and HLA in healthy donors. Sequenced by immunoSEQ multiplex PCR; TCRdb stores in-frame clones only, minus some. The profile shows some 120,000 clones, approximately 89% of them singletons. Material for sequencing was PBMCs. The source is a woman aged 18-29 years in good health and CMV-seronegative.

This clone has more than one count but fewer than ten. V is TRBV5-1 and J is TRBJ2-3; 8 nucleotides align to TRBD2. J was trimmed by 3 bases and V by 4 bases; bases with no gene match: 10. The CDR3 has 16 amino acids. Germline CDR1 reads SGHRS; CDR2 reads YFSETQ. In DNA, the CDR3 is TGCGCCAGCAGCCTTCTCGCGGGGGGCCTGACAGATACGCAGTATTTT. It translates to CASSLLAGGLTDTQYF.

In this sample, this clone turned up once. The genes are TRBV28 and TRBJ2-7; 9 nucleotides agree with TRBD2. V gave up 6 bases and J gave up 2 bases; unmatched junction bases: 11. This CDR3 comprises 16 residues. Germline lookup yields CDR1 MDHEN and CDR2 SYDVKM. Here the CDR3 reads CASSHQSGGRAYEQYF. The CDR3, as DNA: TGTGCCAGCAGCCACCAGTCAGGCGGGAGGGCCTACGAGCAGTACTTC.

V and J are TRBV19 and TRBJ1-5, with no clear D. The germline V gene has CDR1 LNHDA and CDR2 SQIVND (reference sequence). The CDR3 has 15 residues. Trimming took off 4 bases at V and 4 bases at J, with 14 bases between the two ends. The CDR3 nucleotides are TGTGCCAGTAGTACCCTGGAGGGATTGAATCAGCCCCAGCATTTT. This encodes CASSTLEGLNQPQHF.